These T cell receptor beta chains were read from a single sample in a study of molecular identifiers for immune sequencing clone quantification. Using its own MiXCR run on the PCR reads, TCRdb lists one record per CDR3 protein. Of approximately 550,000 distinct CDR3 sequences listed, about 20% are singletons. Material for sequencing was naive CD8+ T cells from blood, with Jurkat cell RNA spiked in. Receptors originate from a human donor in good health. Some libraries in this study had Jurkat cell RNA spiked in. Both conserved end residues are part of each CDR3. D genes are given only for firm matches. Some rows have no size entry. The others give once, few or many, or a class for an expanded clone.

d_call	clone_size	j_call	v_call	cdr3_aa	cdr3_nt
-	-	TRBJ2-7	TRBV4-2	CASSQDSSGQTYEQYF	TGTGCCAGCAGCCAAGATTCAAGCGGGCAAACCTACGAGCAGTACTTC
-	many	TRBJ1-1	TRBV29-1	CSVETADTEAFF	TGCAGCGTTGAAACAGCGGACACTGAAGCTTTCTTT
-	few	TRBJ1-1	TRBV19	CASSIKGAYTEAFF	TGTGCCAGTAGTATAAAAGGGGCTTACACTGAAGCTTTCTTT
-	-	TRBJ2-2	TRBV27	CASTLAVPGELFF	TGTGCCAGCACTTTAGCGGTCCCCGGGGAGCTGTTTTTT
-	many	TRBJ2-3	TRBV4-3	CASSQDWDATGTDTQYF	TGCGCCAGCAGCCAAGATTGGGACGCCACCGGGACAGATACGCAGTATTTT
-	-	TRBJ2-6	TRBV12-3/TRBV12-4	CASGWNPRASGANVLTF	TGTGCCAGCGGTTGGAACCCCAGGGCCTCTGGGGCCAACGTCCTGACTTTC
TRBD2	-	TRBJ2-3	TRBV11-2	CASSERFSGETDAQYF	TGTGCCAGCAGCGAGCGATTTAGCGGGGAGACAGATGCGCAGTATTTT
-	few	TRBJ2-7	TRBV6-1	CASSERSSYEQYF	TGTGCCAGCAGTGAGAGGAGTTCCTACGAGCAGTACTTC
-	-	TRBJ1-5	TRBV19	CASSILSGLDQPQHF	TGTGCCAGTAGTATTCTGTCGGGCCTTGATCAGCCCCAGCATTTT
-	-	TRBJ2-1	TRBV29-1	CSVEDRGNEQFF	TGCAGCGTTGAAGATCGAGGTAATGAGCAGTTCTTC
-	-	TRBJ2-5	TRBV13	CASSLTGLRRETQHF	TGTGCCAGCAGCTTAACGGGACTCCGACGGGAGACCCAGCACTTC
-	-	TRBJ2-3	TRBV20-1	CSASGREGTDTQYF	TGCAGTGCTAGTGGGCGGGAAGGAACAGATACGCAGTATTTT
TRBD1	-	TRBJ2-7	TRBV7-9	CASSRAGTGTYEQYF	TGTGCCAGCAGCCGTGCCGGGACAGGGACCTACGAGCAGTACTTC
-	-	TRBJ1-5	TRBV19	CASSLPSYSNQPQHF	TGTGCCAGTAGTTTACCCAGTTATAGCAATCAGCCCCAGCATTTT
-	few	TRBJ2-6	TRBV7-9	CASSTTRTGGRGRTPGANVLTF	TGTGCCAGCAGCACTACACGAACCGGCGGGCGGGGGCGGACCCCTGGGGCCAACGTCCTGACTTTC
-	many	TRBJ1-1	TRBV28	CASSLSQIAFF	TGTGCCAGCAGTTTATCCCAAATAGCTTTCTTT
-	-	TRBJ1-4	TRBV14	CASSIGGVRGEKLFF	TGTGCCAGCAGCATAGGTGGAGTCCGGGGAGAAAAACTGTTTTTT
TRBD1	-	TRBJ1-4	TRBV27	CASSSIFQTGKGEKLFF	TGTGCCAGCAGCTCTATTTTTCAGACAGGGAAGGGTGAAAAACTGTTTTTT
-	many	TRBJ2-7	TRBV27	CASSLSPASEQYF	TGTGCCAGCAGTTTATCCCCCGCCTCCGAGCAGTACTTC
-	-	TRBJ1-1	TRBV6-1	CASSEDEEQAEAFF	TGTGCCAGCAGTGAAGACGAGGAACAGGCTGAAGCTTTCTTT
-	many	TRBJ1-1	TRBV29-1	CSVEDTEAFF	TGCAGCGTTGAAGACACGGAAGCTTTCTTT
-	few	TRBJ1-1	TRBV6-5	CASRQYLQNTEAFF	TGTGCCAGCAGACAATATCTACAGAACACTGAAGCTTTCTTT
TRBD1	-	TRBJ2-7	TRBV5-1	CASSPDPDRGPYEQYF	TGCGCCAGCAGCCCAGACCCGGACAGGGGGCCCTACGAGCAGTACTTC
-	-	TRBJ2-3	TRBV27	CASSSGTTVDTQYF	TGTGCCAGCAGTTCGGGGACAACCGTGGATACGCAGTATTTT
-	few	TRBJ1-6	TRBV19	CASSIQSGTVPLHF	TGTGCCAGTAGTATTCAATCGGGGACCGTACCCCTCCACTTT
TRBD2	-	TRBJ2-3	TRBV7-6	CASSPRGGGGTQYF	TGTGCCAGCAGCCCCCGGGGGGGGGGTGGTACGCAGTATTTT
TRBD1	few	TRBJ2-2	TRBV12-5	CASGSLQGAGGELFF	TGTGCTAGTGGTTCCCTACAGGGGGCCGGCGGGGAGCTGTTTTTT
-	-	TRBJ2-2	TRBV25-1	CASSEFGRGTPGELFF	TGTGCCAGCAGTGAATTTGGCAGGGGAACACCCGGGGAGCTGTTTTTT
-	many	TRBJ1-5	TRBV9	CASSAGAAHNQPQHF	TGTGCCAGCAGCGCCGGGGCCGCGCATAATCAGCCCCAGCATTTT
-	-	TRBJ1-2	TRBV11-2	CASSLVAGARGYGYTF	TGTGCCAGCAGCTTAGTCGCGGGGGCAAGGGGCTATGGCTACACCTTC
-	many	TRBJ2-5	TRBV9	CASSPRDFQETQYF	TGTGCCAGCAGCCCCCGGGACTTTCAAGAGACCCAGTACTTC
-	few	TRBJ2-7	TRBV4-3	CASGQDRGYEQYF	TGCGCCAGCGGCCAAGATAGGGGCTACGAGCAGTACTTC
-	few	TRBJ2-7	TRBV19	CASSIRPSGGEQYF	TGTGCCAGTAGTATAAGGCCCTCAGGAGGCGAGCAGTACTTC
TRBD1	many	TRBJ1-1	TRBV28	CASSLWDRANTEAFF	TGTGCCAGCAGTTTATGGGACAGGGCGAACACTGAAGCTTTCTTT
TRBD1	few	TRBJ1-1	TRBV7-9	CASSPGGITGAFF	TGTGCCAGCAGCCCAGGGGGTATAACGGGAGCTTTCTTT
TRBD2	few	TRBJ2-5	TRBV9	CASSVGRTSQETQYF	TGTGCCAGCAGCGTAGGCAGGACTAGTCAAGAGACCCAGTACTTC
-	-	TRBJ2-5	TRBV2	CASSEYREETQYF	TGTGCCAGCAGTGAATATAGGGAAGAGACCCAGTACTTC
-	few	TRBJ2-7	TRBV5-1	CASSLFTGAYEQYF	TGCGCCAGCAGCTTGTTTACCGGGGCCTACGAGCAGTACTTC
-	-	TRBJ2-7	TRBV27	CASSPQPTSSYEQYF	TGTGCCAGCAGTCCTCAGCCGACTAGCTCCTACGAGCAGTACTTC
-	-	TRBJ2-7	TRBV28	CASSGEIGGSYEQYF	TGTGCCAGCAGCGGCGAGATCGGGGGCTCCTACGAGCAGTACTTC
-	many	TRBJ1-5	TRBV5-6	CASRGGDGQPQHF	TGTGCCAGCAGAGGGGGGGACGGGCAGCCCCAGCATTTT
TRBD2	few	TRBJ2-7	TRBV30	CAWSPGTSIEQYF	TGTGCCTGGAGTCCCGGGACTAGCATCGAGCAGTACTTC
TRBD1	few	TRBJ1-5	TRBV30	CAWGGQGGQPQHF	TGTGCCTGGGGGGGACAGGGTGGTCAGCCCCAGCATTTT
-	-	TRBJ2-3	TRBV20-1	CSARVNLARTDTQYF	TGCAGTGCTAGAGTGAACCTAGCGCGCACAGATACGCAGTATTTT
-	many	TRBJ2-7	TRBV6-5	CASRQQGNDEQYF	TGTGCCAGCAGACAACAGGGAAATGATGAGCAGTACTTC
-	many	TRBJ1-3	TRBV7-6	CASSSDFTSGNTIYF	TGTGCCAGCAGCTCCGACTTCACCTCTGGAAACACCATATATTTT
-	few	TRBJ1-1	TRBV20-1	CSVWDPIMNTEAFF	TGCAGTGTATGGGACCCGATTATGAACACTGAAGCTTTCTTT
-	many	TRBJ2-3	TRBV13	CASSLFLGNHADTQYF	TGTGCCAGCAGCTTATTTCTCGGGAATCACGCAGATACGCAGTATTTT